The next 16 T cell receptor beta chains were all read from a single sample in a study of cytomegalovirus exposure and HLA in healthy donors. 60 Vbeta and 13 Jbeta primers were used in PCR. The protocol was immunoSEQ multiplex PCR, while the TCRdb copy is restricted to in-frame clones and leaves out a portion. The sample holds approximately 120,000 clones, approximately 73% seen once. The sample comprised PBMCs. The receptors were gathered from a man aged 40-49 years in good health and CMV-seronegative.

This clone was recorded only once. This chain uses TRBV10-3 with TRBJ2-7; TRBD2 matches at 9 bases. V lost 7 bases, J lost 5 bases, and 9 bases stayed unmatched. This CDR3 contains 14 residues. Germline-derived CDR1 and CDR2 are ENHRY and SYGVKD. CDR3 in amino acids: CAITQGGGAHEQYF. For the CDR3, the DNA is TGTGCCATCACCCAAGGCGGGGGGGCACACGAGCAGTACTTC.

CDR3 amino acids: CASSTRQGAGGWGEQFF. CDR3 DNA sequence: TGTGCCAGTAGTACTCGACAGGGGGCGGGGGGTTGGGGTGAGCAGTTCTTC. The J gene is TRBJ2-1, the V gene TRBV19, with TRBD1 matching 10 bases. The CDR3 has 17 residues. Germline V gene data show CDR1 as LNHDA and CDR2 as SQIVND (reference sequence). With 4 bases clipped from V and 9 bases from J, the junction kept 15 bases outside the gene matches.

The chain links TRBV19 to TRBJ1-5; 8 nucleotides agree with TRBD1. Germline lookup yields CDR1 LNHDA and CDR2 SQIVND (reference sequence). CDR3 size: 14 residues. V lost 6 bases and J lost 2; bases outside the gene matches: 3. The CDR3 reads CASRPGGGNQPQHF. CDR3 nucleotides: TGTGCCAGTAGACCAGGGGGCGGCAATCAGCCCCAGCATTTT.

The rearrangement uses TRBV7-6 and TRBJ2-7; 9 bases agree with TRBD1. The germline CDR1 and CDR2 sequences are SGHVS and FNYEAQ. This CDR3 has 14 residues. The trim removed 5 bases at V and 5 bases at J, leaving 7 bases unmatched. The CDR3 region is CASSPGTGFNEQYF. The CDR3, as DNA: TGTGCCAGCAGCCCTGGGACAGGGTTCAACGAGCAGTACTTC.

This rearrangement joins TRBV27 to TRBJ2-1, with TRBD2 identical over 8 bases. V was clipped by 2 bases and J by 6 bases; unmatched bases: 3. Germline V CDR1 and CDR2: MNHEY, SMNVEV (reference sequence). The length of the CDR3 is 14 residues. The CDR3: CASSLSGGTNEQFF. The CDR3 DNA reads TGTGCCAGCAGTTTAAGCGGGGGTACCAATGAGCAGTTCTTC.

The CDR3 DNA reads TGTGCCACCAGCAGAGATCAGGGGGACTACGAGCAGTACTTC. This gives the protein CATSRDQGDYEQYF. The chain recombines TRBV15 with TRBJ2-7; 7 bases match TRBD1. The ends lost 0 bases at V and 3 bases at J; junction bases unmatched: 2. The CDR3 covers 14 residues. CDR1 LNHNV and CDR2 YYDKDF come from the germline V gene (reference sequence).

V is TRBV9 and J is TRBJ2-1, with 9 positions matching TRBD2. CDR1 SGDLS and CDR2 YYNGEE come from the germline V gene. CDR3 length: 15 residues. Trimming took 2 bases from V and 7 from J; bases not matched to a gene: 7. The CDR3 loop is CASSVRVAGVNEQFF. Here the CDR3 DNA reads TGTGCCAGCAGCGTGAGAGTAGCGGGGGTGAATGAGCAGTTCTTC.

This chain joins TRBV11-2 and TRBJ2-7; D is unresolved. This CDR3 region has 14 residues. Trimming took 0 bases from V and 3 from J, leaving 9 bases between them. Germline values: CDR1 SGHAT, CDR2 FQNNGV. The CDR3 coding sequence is TGTGCCAGCAGCTTAGATGAACACAGCTACGAGCAGTACTTC. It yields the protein CASSLDEHSYEQYF.

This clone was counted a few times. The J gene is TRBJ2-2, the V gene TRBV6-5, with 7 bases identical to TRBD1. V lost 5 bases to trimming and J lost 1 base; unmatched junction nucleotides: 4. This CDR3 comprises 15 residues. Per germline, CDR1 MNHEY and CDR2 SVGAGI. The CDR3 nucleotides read TGTGCCAGCAGTCGACAGGGTGAGAACACCGGGGAGCTGTTTTTT. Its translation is CASSRQGENTGELFF.

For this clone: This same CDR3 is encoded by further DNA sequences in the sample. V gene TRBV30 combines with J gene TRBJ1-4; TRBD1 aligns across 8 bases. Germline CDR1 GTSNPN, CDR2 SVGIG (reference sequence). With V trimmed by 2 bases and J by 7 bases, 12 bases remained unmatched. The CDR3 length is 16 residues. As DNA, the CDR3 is TGTGCCTGGAGTAGATGGCATGGGACAGGAGGTGAAAAACTGTTTTTT. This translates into CAWSRWHGTGGEKLFF.

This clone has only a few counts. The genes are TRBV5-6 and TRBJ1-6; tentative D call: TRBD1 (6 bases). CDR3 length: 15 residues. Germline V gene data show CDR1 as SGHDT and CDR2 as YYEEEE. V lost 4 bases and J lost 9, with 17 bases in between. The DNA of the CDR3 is TGTGCCAGCAGCGGCGGAACAGGGTCTGGTTCACCCCTCCACTTT. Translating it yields CASSGGTGSGSPLHF.

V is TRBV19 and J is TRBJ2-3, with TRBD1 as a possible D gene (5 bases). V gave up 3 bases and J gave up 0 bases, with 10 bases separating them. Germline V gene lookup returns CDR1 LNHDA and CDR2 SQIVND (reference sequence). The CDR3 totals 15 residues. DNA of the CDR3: TGTGCCAGTAGTATTAAGGGGCTGAGCACAGATACGCAGTATTTT. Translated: CASSIKGLSTDTQYF.

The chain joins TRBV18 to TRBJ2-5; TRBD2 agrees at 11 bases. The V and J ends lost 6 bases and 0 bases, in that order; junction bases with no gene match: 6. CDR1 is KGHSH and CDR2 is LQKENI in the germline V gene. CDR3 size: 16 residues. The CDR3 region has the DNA TGTGCCAGCTCGCAACTAGCGGGGGTAAACCAAGAGACCCAGTACTTC. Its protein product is CASSQLAGVNQETQYF.

The CDR3 here is CASSQDTRVSYEQYF. The CDR3 coding sequence is TGCGCCAGCAGCCAAGATACCCGGGTCTCCTACGAGCAGTACTTC. The chain is built from TRBV4-1 and TRBJ2-7, with D uncertain. There are 15 residues in the CDR3. Germline loops: CDR1 MGHRA, CDR2 YSYEKL. Trimming removed 0 bases at V and 0 bases at J, with 9 bases between.

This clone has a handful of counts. CDR3 nucleotide sequence: TGTGCCAGCAGCGGGACAGGGGGAAGTCTGGAGCAGTTCTTC. It translates to CASSGTGGSLEQFF. The chain employs TRBV9 and TRBJ2-1; 10 bases match TRBD1. Trimming took 3 bases from V and 10 from J; bases not matched to a gene: 7. Germline V gene lookup returns CDR1 SGDLS and CDR2 YYNGEE. The CDR3 has 14 amino acids.

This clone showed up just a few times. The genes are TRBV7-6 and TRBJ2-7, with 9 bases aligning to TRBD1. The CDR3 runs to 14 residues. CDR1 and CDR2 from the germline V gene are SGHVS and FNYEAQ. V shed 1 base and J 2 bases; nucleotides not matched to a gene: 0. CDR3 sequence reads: CASSLGTGAYEQYF. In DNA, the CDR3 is TGTGCCAGCAGCTTAGGGACAGGGGCCTACGAGCAGTACTTC. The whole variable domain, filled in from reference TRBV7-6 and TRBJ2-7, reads GAGVSQSPRYKVTKRGQDVALRCDPISGHVSLYWYRQALGQGPEFLTYFNYEAQQDKSGLPNDRFSAERPEGSISTLTIQRTEQRDSAMYRCASSLGTGAYEQYFGPGTRLTVT.